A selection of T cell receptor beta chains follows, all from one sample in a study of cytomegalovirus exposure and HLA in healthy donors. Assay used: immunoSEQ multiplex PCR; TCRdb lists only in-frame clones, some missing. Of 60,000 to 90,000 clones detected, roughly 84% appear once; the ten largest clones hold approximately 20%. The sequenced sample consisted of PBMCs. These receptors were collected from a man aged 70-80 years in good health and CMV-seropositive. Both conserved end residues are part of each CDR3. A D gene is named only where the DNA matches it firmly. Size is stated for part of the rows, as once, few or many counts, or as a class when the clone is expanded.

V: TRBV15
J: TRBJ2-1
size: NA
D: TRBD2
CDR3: CATSRGQPGTTNEQFF
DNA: TGTGCCACCAGCAGAGGACAGCCCGGGACTACAAATGAGCAGTTCTTC

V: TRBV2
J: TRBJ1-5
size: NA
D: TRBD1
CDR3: CASSDSGGSQPQHF
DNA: TGTGCCAGCAGTGATTCAGGGGGCAGTCAGCCCCAGCATTTT

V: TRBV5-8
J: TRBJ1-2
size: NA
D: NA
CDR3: CASSPPREGGLTF
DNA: TGTGCCAGCAGCCCCCCCAGGGAGGGGGGGTTGACCTTC

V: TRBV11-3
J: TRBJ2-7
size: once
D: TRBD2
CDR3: CASSFGAGGHYEQYF
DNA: TGTGCCAGCAGCTTTGGAGCGGGGGGACACTACGAGCAGTACTTC

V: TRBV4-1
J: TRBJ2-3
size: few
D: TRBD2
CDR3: CASSRLAGVYTDTQYF
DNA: TGCGCCAGCAGCCGGCTAGCGGGAGTCTACACAGATACGCAGTATTTT

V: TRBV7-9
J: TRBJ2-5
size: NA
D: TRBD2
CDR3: CASKARSGRAAGETQYF
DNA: TGTGCCAGCAAAGCCCGTAGCGGGAGGGCGGCAGGAGAGACCCAGTACTTC

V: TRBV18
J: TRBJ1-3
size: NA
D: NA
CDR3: CASSPGETGNTIYF
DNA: TGTGCCAGCTCACCAGGGGAGACTGGAAACACCATATATTTT

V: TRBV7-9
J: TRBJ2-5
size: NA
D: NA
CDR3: CASSPAAQETQYF
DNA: TGTGCCAGCAGCCCAGCGGCCCAGGAGACCCAGTACTTC

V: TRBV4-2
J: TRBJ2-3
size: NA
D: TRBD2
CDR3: CASSQVGLGAGGPTDTQYF
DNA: TGTGCCAGCAGCCAAGTGGGCCTTGGAGCGGGAGGGCCAACAGATACGCAGTATTTT

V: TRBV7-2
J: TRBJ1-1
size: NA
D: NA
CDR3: CASRRGLNTEAFF
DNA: TGTGCCAGCAGACGAGGGTTGAACACTGAAGCTTTCTTT

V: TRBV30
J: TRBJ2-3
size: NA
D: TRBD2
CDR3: CAWSPGTSGRALDTQYF
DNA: TGTGCCTGGAGTCCCGGGACTAGCGGGAGGGCCTTAGATACGCAGTATTTT

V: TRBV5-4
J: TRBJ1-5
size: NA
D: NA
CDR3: CASSLGINQPQHF
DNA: TGTGCCAGCAGCCTAGGAATCAATCAGCCCCAGCATTTT

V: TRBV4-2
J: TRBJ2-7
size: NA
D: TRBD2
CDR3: CASSQQPLAENYEQYF
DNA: TGTGCCAGCAGCCAACAGCCACTAGCGGAGAATTACGAGCAGTACTTC

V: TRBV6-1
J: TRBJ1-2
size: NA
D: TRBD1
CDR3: CASSEVQGANYGYTF
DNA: TGTGCCAGCAGTGAGGTACAGGGGGCAAACTATGGCTACACCTTC

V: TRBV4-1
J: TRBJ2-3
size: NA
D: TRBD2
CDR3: CASSQDSASGGTDTQYF
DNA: TGCGCCAGCAGCCAAGACTCCGCTAGCGGGGGCACAGATACGCAGTATTTT

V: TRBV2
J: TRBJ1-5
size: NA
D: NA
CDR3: CASSTDYQPQHF
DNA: TGTGCCAGTTCGACGGACTATCAGCCCCAGCATTTT

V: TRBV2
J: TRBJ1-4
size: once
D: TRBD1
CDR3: CASREQGASEKLFF
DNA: TGTGCCAGCAGGGAACAGGGGGCAAGCGAAAAACTGTTTTTT

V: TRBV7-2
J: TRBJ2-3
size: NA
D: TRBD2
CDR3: CASSSSLAGVMVTQYF
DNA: TGTGCCAGCAGCTCCTCTCTAGCGGGTGTGATGGTTACGCAGTATTTT

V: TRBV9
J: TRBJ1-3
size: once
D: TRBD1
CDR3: CASSTTGGGNTIYF
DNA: TGTGCCAGCAGCACAACAGGGGGTGGAAACACCATATATTTT

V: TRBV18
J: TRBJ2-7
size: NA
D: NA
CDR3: CASSPSHQPPYEQYF
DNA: TGTGCCAGCTCACCGAGCCATCAACCCCCCTACGAGCAGTACTTC

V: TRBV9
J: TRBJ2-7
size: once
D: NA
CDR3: CASSWGRESSEQYF
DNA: TGTGCCAGCAGCTGGGGGCGGGAGTCGTCCGAGCAGTACTTC

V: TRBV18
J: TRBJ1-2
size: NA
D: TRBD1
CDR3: CASSLDRGNYGYTF
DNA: TGTGCCAGCTCACTGGACAGGGGGAACTATGGCTACACCTTC

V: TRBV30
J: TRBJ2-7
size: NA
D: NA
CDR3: CACAGSGPYEQYF
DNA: TGTGCCTGCGCGGGCAGCGGGCCCTACGAGCAGTACTTC

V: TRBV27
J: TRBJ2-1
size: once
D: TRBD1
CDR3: CASRRYAGGNEQFF
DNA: TGTGCCAGCAGGCGTTACGCAGGGGGAAATGAGCAGTTCTTC

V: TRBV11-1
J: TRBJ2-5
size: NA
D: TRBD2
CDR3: CASSSRVAGAGETQYF
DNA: TGTGCCAGCAGCTCTCGGGTAGCGGGAGCGGGAGAGACCCAGTACTTC